These T cell receptor beta chains were read from a single sample in a study of blood T cells in healthy people across ages. TCRdb re-called the 5' RACE reads with MiXCR, one entry per CDR3 protein. The table includes 1.5 million to 1.9 million distinct CDR3 sequences, roughly 43% detected once. Sample: blood. These receptors originate from a woman between 18 and 30 years old in good health. The CDR3 runs from the conserved cysteine through the conserved F or W. Each record gives: J gene, D gene, clone size, V gene, CDR3 protein, CDR3 DNA. The D gene is left open where the match is weak. Clone size is stated in some rows and not others, as once, few, many or a class when expanded.

TRBJ2-7 . . TRBV11-1 CASSLEVAGSTYEQYF TGTGCCAGCAGCCTAGAAGTCGCCGGATCAACCTACGAGCAGTACTTC
TRBJ2-7 . few TRBV20-1 CSASPGSSSYEQYF TGCAGTGCTAGCCCGGGATCAAGCTCCTACGAGCAGTACTTC
TRBJ2-3 . . TRBV7-8 CASSYQASEPTDTQYF TGTGCCAGCAGCTATCAAGCTAGCGAACCCACAGATACGCAGTATTTT
TRBJ2-7 . . TRBV12-3/TRBV12-4 CASMIQPLPGEQYF TGTGCCAGCATGATACAGCCCCTCCCCGGCGAGCAGTACTTC
TRBJ2-3 TRBD2 few TRBV7-2 CASSPVWEGTDTQYF TGTGCCAGCAGCCCCGTATGGGAGGGTACAGATACGCAGTATTTT
TRBJ2-3 . few TRBV5-1 CASSSRGSADTQYF TGCGCCAGCAGCTCACGAGGAAGTGCAGATACGCAGTATTTT
TRBJ2-7 TRBD2 . TRBV6-5 CASSYSGSGRNYEQYF TGTGCCAGCAGTTACTCTGGTAGCGGGAGGAACTACGAGCAGTACTTC
TRBJ1-5 TRBD1 . TRBV2 CASSEKRTGGQPQHF TGTGCCAGCAGTGAAAAAAGGACAGGGGGTCAGCCCCAGCATTTT
TRBJ2-1 TRBD2 . TRBV11-2 CASTKAGGKGEQFF TGTGCCAGCACCAAAGCGGGGGGGAAAGGTGAGCAGTTCTTC
TRBJ2-7 . . TRBV2 CASITRTYEQYF TGTGCCAGCATAACTCGGACTTACGAGCAGTACTTC
TRBJ1-6 . . TRBV14 CASSLRAGNIYNSPPHF TGTGCCAGCAGCCTGCGAGCAGGGAATATCTATAATTCACCCCCCCACTTT
TRBJ2-2 . . TRBV12-3/TRBV12-4 CASSFWGAGELFF TGTGCCAGCAGTTTTTGGGGGGCCGGGGAGCTGTTTTTT
TRBJ2-1 . . TRBV7-2 CAGSLRGLDEQFF TGTGCCGGCAGCTTAAGAGGATTGGATGAGCAGTTCTTC
TRBJ2-4 . few TRBV6-5 CASSYGSRASPKNIQYF TGTGCCAGCAGTTACGGTTCCAGGGCTAGCCCCAAAAACATTCAGTACTTC
TRBJ2-1 TRBD2 few TRBV7-9 CATPTSGHNEQFF TGTGCCACTCCGACTAGCGGACACAATGAGCAGTTCTTC
TRBJ1-2 . . TRBV28 CASNLGFNYGYTF TGTGCCAGCAACCTAGGATTTAACTATGGCTACACCTTC
TRBJ2-7 TRBD2 . TRBV29-1 CSVATSATYNEQYF TGCAGCGTCGCAACTAGCGCCACTTACAATGAGCAGTACTTC
TRBJ2-2 . few TRBV5-1 CASSLGGSNTGELFF TGTGCCAGCAGTTTAGGGGGTTCGAACACCGGGGAGCTGTTTTTT
TRBJ2-2 . . TRBV27 CASSARQVAGELFF TGTGCCAGCAGTGCAAGACAGGTGGCCGGGGAGCTGTTTTTT
TRBJ2-7 . few TRBV11-2 CASRKGGISYEQYF TGTGCCAGCAGGAAAGGCGGGATCTCCTACGAGCAGTACTTC
TRBJ2-1 TRBD1 . TRBV7-2 CASSLGSGTGAHNEQFF TGTGCCAGCAGCTTAGGGTCGGGGACAGGGGCCCACAATGAGCAGTTCTTC
TRBJ1-1 TRBD1 . TRBV5-5 CASSDTRTGNTEAFF TGTGCCAGCAGCGATACTCGGACAGGTAACACTGAAGCTTTCTTT
TRBJ1-2 . . TRBV30 CAWSGSQDRLYGYTF TGTGCCTGGAGTGGTAGCCAGGACAGATTATATGGCTACACCTTC
TRBJ2-3 TRBD2 . TRBV7-2 CASSSKREGPVDTQYF TGTGCCAGCAGCTCAAAGCGGGAGGGCCCGGTAGATACGCAGTATTTT
TRBJ1-1 . few TRBV5-1 CASSFRADTEAFF TGCGCCAGCAGTTTCAGGGCGGACACTGAAGCTTTCTTT
TRBJ2-1 TRBD1 . TRBV7-8 CASSTYRGRASYNEQFF TGTGCCAGCAGCACTTACAGGGGGCGAGCCTCCTACAACGAGCAGTTCTTC
TRBJ2-4 . . TRBV27 CASSLSGDVAKNIQYF TGTGCCAGCAGTTTATCTGGGGACGTAGCCAAAAACATTCAGTACTTC
TRBJ2-3 . few TRBV4-3 CASSQAARDTQYF TGCGCCAGCAGCCAAGCTGCGCGAGATACGCAGTATTTT
TRBJ1-2 . . TRBV15 CATSSWQATHYGYTF TGTGCCACCAGCAGTTGGCAGGCAACTCACTATGGCTACACCTTC
TRBJ1-3 . few TRBV29-1 CSVEDWGDSGNTIYF TGCAGCGTTGAAGATTGGGGAGACTCTGGAAACACCATATATTTT
TRBJ2-2 . . TRBV28 CASSLWDSGNTGELFF TGTGCCAGCAGTTTATGGGATAGCGGGAACACCGGGGAGCTGTTTTTT
TRBJ2-1 TRBD1 . TRBV4-3 CASSQEVGQYNEQFF TGCGCCAGCAGCCAAGAGGTGGGACAGTACAATGAGCAGTTCTTC
TRBJ2-7 . few TRBV7-9 CASSPRGDIYEQYF TGTGCCAGCAGCCCAAGGGGTGACATCTACGAGCAGTACTTC
TRBJ2-3 TRBD2 . TRBV6-5 CASSFAGGLTDTQYF TGTGCCAGCAGTTTCGCGGGGGGGCTCACAGATACGCAGTATTTT
TRBJ1-1 TRBD1 . TRBV20-1 CSARTGGMNTEAFF TGCAGTGCTAGGACAGGGGGAATGAACACTGAAGCTTTCTTT
TRBJ2-7 . few TRBV5-5 CASSRAAFYEQYF TGTGCCAGCAGCCGGGCGGCTTTCTACGAGCAGTACTTC
TRBJ2-3 . many TRBV2 CASSELPGDTQYF TGTGCCAGCAGTGAACTACCGGGAGATACGCAGTATTTT
TRBJ2-4 . few TRBV29-1 CSVARDTGNIQYF TGCAGCGTTGCGCGGGACACAGGAAACATTCAGTACTTC
TRBJ2-1 . once TRBV11-1 CASSLDPGSNEQFF TGTGCCAGCAGCTTAGACCCGGGGAGCAATGAGCAGTTCTTC
TRBJ1-1 . few TRBV7-2 CASSSDELEAFF TGTGCCAGCAGTTCCGATGAACTTGAAGCTTTCTTT
TRBJ2-3 TRBD2 . TRBV4-2 CASSQDLTSGSTDTQYF TGTGCCAGCAGCCAAGATCTGACTAGCGGGAGTACAGATACGCAGTATTTT
TRBJ2-1 . . TRBV19 CASSMMDGPYNEQFF TGTGCCAGTAGTATGATGGACGGACCCTACAATGAGCAGTTCTTC
TRBJ1-1 TRBD1 . TRBV20-1 CSARQGVVVGTEAFF TGCAGTGCTAGACAGGGGGTTGTCGTGGGCACTGAAGCTTTCTTT
TRBJ2-6 . . TRBV15 CATSRDLIPGANVLTF TGTGCCACCAGCAGAGATCTGATCCCTGGGGCCAACGTCCTGACTTTC
TRBJ1-1 . . TRBV5-1 CASSVAEPNTEAFF TGCGCCAGCAGCGTGGCCGAACCGAACACTGAAGCTTTCTTT
TRBJ2-1 . many TRBV29-1 CSVIGTPSLSSYNEQFF TGCAGCGTCATCGGGACACCCAGCTTAAGCTCCTACAATGAGCAGTTCTTC
TRBJ2-5 TRBD2 . TRBV7-2 CASIPRFRLAEIQETQYF TGTGCCAGCATCCCCCGGTTCCGACTAGCGGAAATCCAAGAGACCCAGTACTTC
TRBJ1-6 . few TRBV4-3 CASSHTLTEAPLHF TGCGCCAGCAGCCATACACTAACCGAGGCGCCCCTCCACTTT